This T cell receptor (beta chain) was retrieved from a study of radiation and T cells in renal cell carcinoma (dated by TCRdb to 2019 to 2021). Describing the broader study: Samples came from a clinical trial, in which primary renal cell carcinomas received 15 Gy stereotactic body radiation therapy followed by nephrectomy 4 weeks later. A total of some 51 samples underwent TCR beta sequencing, made up of about 26 tumors and about 27 peripheral blood samples. A total of about 4 million unique CDR3 nucleotide sequences, encoding more than 2 million unique CDR3 amino acid sequences, were found across all 50 or so samples. The study at large found these results: In blood, the top tumor clonotypes increased from baseline to 2 weeks after radiation and then shrank by 4 weeks, which suggests a temporary expansion of tumor-resident clones. Changes in the blood repertoire were not tracked past 4 weeks after treatment. With a single-armed trial design, the study had no way to address how radiation dose or scheduling affects the TCR repertoire. Because pretreatment tumor biopsies were not available, the baseline intratumoral presence of clonotypes could not be determined.

The sample's time point label, decoded: blood 2 weeks post-SBRT. This specimen's treatment or condition label, interpreted: 15 Gy SBRT to primary tumor, nephrectomy 4 weeks later. To follow tumor-enriched clonotypes, serial peripheral blood was collected from radiation-treated patients at baseline and at 2 weeks and 4 weeks after SBRT. Renal cell carcinoma with clear cell pathology was present in all patients. Genomic DNA for TCR sequencing was prepared using the QIAamp DNA Blood Mini Kit (Qiagen). Only samples passing all quality control checks were included in the analyses. In regard to this clone: Its specific antigen is unknown. Per-base qualities were not stored, and no clone one base away is much larger.

The germline V gene encodes CDR1 MGHRA and CDR2 YSYEKL. Trimming costs V 4 bases and J 8 bases, and their ends lie 10 bases apart. The CDR3, cysteine through phenylalanine, is 12 amino acids long. This entry keeps only the CDR3 DNA: 36 bases, framed from base 1. TCR beta libraries were generated from genomic DNA with the immunoSEQ kit, following the manufacturer's recommendations. For library preparation, a first multiplex PCR was performed with proprietary primers, followed by a second PCR in which unique barcodes were added, and bead cleanups were performed after each round. A positive control reaction and a negative control reaction, both provided in the kit, were run with every batch of samples. The final libraries underwent checking on an Agilent 4200 TapeStation D1000 ScreenTape, volumetric pooling, and quantification by qPCR. Sequencing was performed on an Illumina NextSeq500 with a MidOutput 150-cycle cartridge, and 156 Read1 and 15 Index1 cycles were run with kit custom primers. The pooled library was loaded at 1.0 pM with a roughly 20% PhiX control spike-in. Concerning the study's data processing: Vendor-processed data were analyzed in R, and a clonotype was defined as all T cells sharing the same CDR3 nucleotide sequence. In the clone abundance analyses, frequencies in each sample were normalized to that sample's 10,000 most abundant clones. Public T cell clones, averaging fewer than five per sample, were removed before analysis. An abundance difference of at least 32-fold between compartments was the criterion for calling clonotypes tumor-enriched or baseline blood-enriched. Clonotypes expanded or contracted between blood time points were identified with a beta-binomial differential abundance model. Tumor-blood repertoire similarity was measured with the Baroni-Urbani and Buser coefficient, and groups were compared using two-tailed Wilcoxon tests in R. TCRdb re-hosts the immuneACCESS table, in-frame sequences only. Its copies lack some clones; in the studies checked, an unresolved V gene accounts for under half of them, and the cause for the rest is not known. The DNA gave D and trimming, while V, J and clone size come from that table. This sample gives about 150,000 clones in total; roughly 87% of them show up just once. The ten largest clones add up to 13% of the sample.

Specimen: blood, collected from a patient whose treatment included radiotherapy and nephrectomy. The chain joins TRBV4-1 to TRBJ2-3, with the D assignment possibly TRBD1 or TRBD2, given 5 matching bases for each. The sequence came from a woman aged 45-59 years with renal cell carcinoma. The bases read TGCGCCAGCAGCCTCCGGGACGGTACGCAGTATTTT. This translates into CASSLRDGTQYF.